This T cell receptor (beta chain) was observed in a study of blood T cells in healthy people across ages. PCR was performed a second time for about 7 to 12 cycles using a sample-barcoded 5' primer and a J-beta primer mix. TCRdb recomputed calls from the 5' RACE reads with MiXCR, one row per CDR3 protein. The repertoire has about 1.4 million distinct CDR3 sequences, roughly 59% of them found once; the top ten carry 6.5% to 8.5%. The source is a man younger than 35 in good health. Sequencing was performed on blood.

DNA of the CDR3: TGTGCCAGCAGCCCACCGGCCCGGACAGGAAGAAACACTGAAGCTTTCTTT. Protein: CASSPPARTGRNTEAFF. The genes are TRBV9 and TRBJ1-1, with TRBD1 identical over 7 bases. Germline values: CDR1 SGDLS, CDR2 YYNGEE. This CDR3 has 17 amino acids. The J segment lost 2 bases and the V segment lost 4 bases, leaving 14 bases of the junction unmatched.